Listed here are 13 T cell receptor beta chains from one sample, sequenced in a study of vaccination and CD4 T cells after COVID-19. Treatment given: approximately 11-day PBMC culture with coronavirus spike peptide pools or control peptides (ViraFEST assay). The Oncomine TCR Beta short-read assay generated sequence data from the DNA of cultured CD4+ T cells. Each CDR3 protein gets one entry after TCRdb re-called the PCR reads with MiXCR. Of 15,000 or so distinct CDR3 sequences listed, 48% are singletons. No antigen has been assigned to these receptors. Sequenced material: CD4+ T cells from blood, cultured in vitro. These receptors were obtained from a human donor who had recovered from COVID-19.

This clonotype was observed a handful of times. The rearrangement uses TRBV2 and TRBJ2-7; 10 positions agree with TRBD1. The CDR3 spans 14 residues. In germline, CDR1 is SNHLY, CDR2 FYNNEI. J lost 3 bases, V lost 4 bases, and 3 bases had no gene match. CDR3 residues: CASSAWDRGYEQYF. The CDR3 DNA reads as TGTGCCAGCAGTGCGTGGGACAGGGGCTACGAGCAGTACTTC.

The chain is built from TRBV11-3 and TRBJ2-5, with TRBD2 identical over 9 bases. Germline-derived CDR1 and CDR2 are SGHNT and YENEEA. CDR3 length equals 18 residues. V lost 5 bases and J lost 5; bases outside the gene matches: 18. The CDR3 here is CASSKNPPLAGARETQYF. The CDR3 DNA reads as TGTGCCAGCAGCAAGAACCCTCCTTTAGCGGGGGCGCGGGAGACCCAGTACTTC.

This clonotype has more than one count but fewer than ten. The CDR3 coding sequence is TGTGCCAGCAGTAGCCGACAGGGCCGGGCGGACACTGAAGCTTTCTTT. Encoded protein: CASSSRQGRADTEAFF. The rearrangement joins TRBV6-1 to TRBJ1-1; TRBD1 agrees at 7 bases. The germline gives CDR1 MNHNS, CDR2 SASEGT. Unmatched junction bases numbered 12, after V lost 5 bases and J lost 3 bases. The CDR3 loop spans 16 amino acids.

Only a few counts were recorded for this clonotype. The rearrangement joins TRBV29-1 to TRBJ2-5, with TRBD2 as a possible D gene (5 bases). Trimming removed 4 bases from V and 3 bases from J, with 9 bases in between. The CDR3 is 12 amino acids. Germline values: CDR1 SQVTM, CDR2 ANQGSEA. The CDR3: CSVVGAKETQYF. In DNA, the CDR3 is TGCAGCGTTGTGGGAGCGAAAGAGACCCAGTACTTC.

V gene TRBV11-3 combines with J gene TRBJ2-5; TRBD2 matches 11 bases. Germline V CDR1 and CDR2: SGHNT, YENEEA. There are 15 residues in the CDR3. Trimming at V came to 5 bases and at J to 6 bases, leaving 8 bases not matched to a gene. The CDR3 here is CASSPPSGGPKTQYF. Here the CDR3 DNA reads TGTGCCAGCAGCCCTCCTAGCGGGGGGCCGAAGACCCAGTACTTC.

The chain recombines TRBV6-1 with TRBJ2-3; D unclear. The V end was cut by 6 bases, the J end by 2 bases, with 9 bases between. The length of the CDR3 is 13 residues. Germline lookup yields CDR1 MNHNS and CDR2 SASEGT. CDR3 loop: CASRETNTDTQYF. DNA of the CDR3: TGTGCCAGCAGGGAGACGAACACAGATACGCAGTATTTT.

The chain employs TRBV24-1 and TRBJ1-5; maybe TRBD1 (6 bases). CDR1 is KGHDR, CDR2 SFDVKD, per germline. The V and J ends lost 0 bases and 2 bases respectively, with 10 bases between them. CDR3 length: 16 amino acids. Here the CDR3 DNA reads TGTGCCACCAGTGATTTGGGGGGGCTCGGCAATCAGCCCCAGCATTTT. It yields the protein CATSDLGGLGNQPQHF.

V gene TRBV11-1 combines with J gene TRBJ2-1, with 9 bases matching TRBD1. The CDR3 has 14 amino acids. The V and J ends lost 5 bases and 2 bases, in that order; junction bases with no gene match: 1. Germline CDR1 reads SGHAT; CDR2 reads FQDESV (reference sequence). The CDR3 DNA reads TGTGCCAGCAGCCGACAGGGGGCCTACAATGAGCAGTTCTTC. It encodes CASSRQGAYNEQFF.

The chain couples TRBV30 to TRBJ1-4; 8 bases match TRBD1. Trimming cost V 1 base and J 5 bases; bases outside gene matches: 6. The germline CDR1 and CDR2 sequences are GTSNPN and SVGIG (reference sequence). This CDR3 spans 15 amino acids. CDR3: CAWSAMRQGNEKLFF. CDR3 in DNA: TGTGCCTGGAGTGCAATGAGACAGGGGAATGAAAAACTGTTTTTT.

This clonotype was detected only once. The chain employs TRBV15 and TRBJ2-1; 15 nucleotides align to TRBD2. Germline V gene data show CDR1 as LNHNV and CDR2 as YYDKDF (reference sequence). The CDR3 spans 18 residues. The V segment lost 0 bases and the J segment 7 bases; nucleotides outside the gene matches: 7. In DNA form, the CDR3 reads TGTGCCACCAGCAGAGATCTCCCCGGGACTAGCGGGAGGAATGAGCAGTTCTTC. Amino acids: CATSRDLPGTSGRNEQFF.

This clonotype was counted between two and nine times. This chain uses TRBV6-2 or TRBV6-3 with TRBJ1-5; no clear D gene. The CDR3 runs to 13 residues. The germline gives CDR1 MNHEY, CDR2 SVGEGT. V lost 6 bases and J 3 bases, leaving 9 bases between the germline ends. This CDR3 reads CASRVSHNQPQHF. The CDR3 DNA sequence: TGTGCCAGCAGGGTCAGCCACAATCAGCCCCAGCATTTT.

V gene TRBV10-3 combines with J gene TRBJ2-7; TRBD2 aligns across 7 bases. From germline, CDR1 is ENHRY and CDR2 SYGVKD. The V gene end was trimmed by 10 bases and the J gene end by 0 bases; junction bases not matched to a gene: 12. CDR3 length: 15 amino acids. The CDR3 bases are TGTGCCACTAGCCTGACGAGCGGGGACTCCTACGAGCAGTACTTC. Its translation is CATSLTSGDSYEQYF.

This clonotype was counted a few times. J is TRBJ1-6 and V is TRBV7-9, with D tentatively TRBD1 (6 bases). This CDR3 spans 15 amino acids. Germline V CDR1 and CDR2: SEHNR, FQNEAQ (reference sequence). V lost 5 bases and J 13 bases, leaving 21 bases between the germline ends. CDR3 sequence (DNA): TGTGCCAGCAGCGAGGGGGACTCCCGATTTGCGCCCCTCCACTTT. It codes for CASSEGDSRFAPLHF.